This TCR beta chain was identified in a study of Graves' ophthalmopathy and Graves' hyperthyroidism. Study as a whole: Stable hyperthyroidism meant no progression to ophthalmopathy within 18 months of follow-up. Study results and caveats: Distinction of ophthalmopathy from stable hyperthyroidism by a 13-signature model reached about 87% sensitivity and roughly 81% specificity. Blood samples also showed most expanded thyroid clonotypes exceeding 0.001 frequency.

Note on this clonotype: The target antigen is unknown. A read error may produce the germline difference seen at one junction end.

This CDR3 has 14 amino acids. CDR1 is DFQATT and CDR2 is SNEGSKA in the germline V gene (reference sequence). The authors amplified TCR beta CDR3 regions, and they did so from RNA transcripts for repertoire sequencing. HTBI primers served in a first-round RT-PCR, which a second-round multiplex PCR followed. TCRdb re-analysed the multiplex PCR reads in MiXCR, keeping a single row per CDR3 protein. This table has 500,000 to 700,000 distinct CDR3 sequences, roughly 39% appearing once. Enrollment excluded any patients with other autoimmune diseases, uncontrolled infections, pregnancy or lactation. Source material: peripheral blood or thyroid tissue (not recorded which). The origin of this receptor is an adult man with Graves' hyperthyroidism. The rearrangement links TRBV20-1 to TRBJ2-5, with TRBD2 matching 11 bases. The CDR3 sequence is CSTSGGRGQETQYF. The CDR3 DNA sequence: TGCAGTACTAGCGGGGGCAGGGGCCAAGAGACCCAGTACTTC.